This record concerns one T cell receptor beta chain sequence. The target antigen is unknown. The PCR contained 60 Vbeta and 13 Jbeta primers. Under the authors' procedure: About 10 million of about 88 million unique TCR beta chains were shared, per a later count. The method was immunoSEQ multiplex PCR; TCRdb's version includes in-frame clones alone and lacks a portion of them. V and J calls and clone size follow that table, whereas D and trimming were derived from the DNA. The sample includes 200,000 to 250,000 clones, 85% seen only once; the top ten take roughly 1.3%. Each of the donors was a healthy bone marrow donor. The entry originates in a study of cytomegalovirus exposure and HLA in healthy donors. Study-level points and caveats: A later analysis revealed that TCR association rates differed between HLA loci, peaking at DRB1 and bottoming out at HLA-C.

CDR3 length: 14 amino acids. CDR1 is SNHLY and CDR2 is FYNNEI in the germline V gene. J lost 9 bases, V lost 4 bases, and 6 bases had no gene match. The receptor was derived from a human donor in good health. Sequenced sample: PBMCs. The V call is TRBV2, the J call TRBJ2-1; 10 bases agree with TRBD2. CDR3 nucleotide sequence: TGTGCCAGCAGTGTCAGCGGGAGGGTCGCTGAGCAGTTCTTC. It encodes CASSVSGRVAEQFF.